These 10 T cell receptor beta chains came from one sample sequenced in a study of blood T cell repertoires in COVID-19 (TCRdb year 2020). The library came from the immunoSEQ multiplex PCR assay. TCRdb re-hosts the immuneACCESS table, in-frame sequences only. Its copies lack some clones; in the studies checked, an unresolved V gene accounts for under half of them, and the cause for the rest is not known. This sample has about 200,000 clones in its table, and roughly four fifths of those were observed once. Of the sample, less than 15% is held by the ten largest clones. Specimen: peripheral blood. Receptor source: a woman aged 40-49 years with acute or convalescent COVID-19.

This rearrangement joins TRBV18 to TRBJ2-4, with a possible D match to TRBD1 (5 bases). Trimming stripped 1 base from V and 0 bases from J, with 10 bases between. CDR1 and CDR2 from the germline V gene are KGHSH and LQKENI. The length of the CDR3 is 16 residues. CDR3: CASSPRGILAKNIQYF. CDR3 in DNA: TGTGCCAGCTCACCACGGGGCATCTTAGCCAAAAACATTCAGTACTTC.

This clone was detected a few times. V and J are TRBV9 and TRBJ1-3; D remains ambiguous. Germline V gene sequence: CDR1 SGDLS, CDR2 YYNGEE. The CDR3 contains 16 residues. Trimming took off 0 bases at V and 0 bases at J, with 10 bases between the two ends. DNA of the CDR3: TGTGCCAGCAGCGTAGGGAAGGACTTCTCTGGAAACACCATATATTTT. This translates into CASSVGKDFSGNTIYF.

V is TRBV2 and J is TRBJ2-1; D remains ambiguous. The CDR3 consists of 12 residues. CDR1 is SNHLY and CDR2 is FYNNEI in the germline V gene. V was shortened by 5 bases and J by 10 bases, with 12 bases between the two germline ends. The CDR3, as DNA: TGTGCCAGCAGTTTAGACCCCAGGGAGCAGTTCTTC. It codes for CASSLDPREQFF.

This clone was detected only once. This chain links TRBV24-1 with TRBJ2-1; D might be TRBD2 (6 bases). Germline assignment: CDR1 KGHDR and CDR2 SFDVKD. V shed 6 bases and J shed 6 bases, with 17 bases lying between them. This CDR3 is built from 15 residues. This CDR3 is CATSPNSGVGNEQFF. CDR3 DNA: TGTGCCACCAGTCCAAATAGCGGAGTGGGCAATGAGCAGTTCTTC.

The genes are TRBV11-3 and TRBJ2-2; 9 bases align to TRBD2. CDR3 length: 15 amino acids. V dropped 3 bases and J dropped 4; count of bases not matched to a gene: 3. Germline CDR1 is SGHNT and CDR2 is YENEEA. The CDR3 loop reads CASSFSSGITGELFF. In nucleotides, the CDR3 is TGTGCCAGCAGCTTCTCTAGCGGGATCACCGGGGAGCTGTTTTTT.

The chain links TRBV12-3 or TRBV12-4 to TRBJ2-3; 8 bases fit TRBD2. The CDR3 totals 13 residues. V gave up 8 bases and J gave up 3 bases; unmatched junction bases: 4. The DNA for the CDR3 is TGTGCCAGCGGGACTAGAAAAACAGATACGCAGTATTTT. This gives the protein CASGTRKTDTQYF.

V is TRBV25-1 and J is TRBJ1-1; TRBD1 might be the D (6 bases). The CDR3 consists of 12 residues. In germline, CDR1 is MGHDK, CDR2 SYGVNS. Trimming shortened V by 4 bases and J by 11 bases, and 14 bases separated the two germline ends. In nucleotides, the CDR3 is TGTGCCAGCAGTGGAGTGGCAGGGGTGGCTTTCTTT. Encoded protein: CASSGVAGVAFF.

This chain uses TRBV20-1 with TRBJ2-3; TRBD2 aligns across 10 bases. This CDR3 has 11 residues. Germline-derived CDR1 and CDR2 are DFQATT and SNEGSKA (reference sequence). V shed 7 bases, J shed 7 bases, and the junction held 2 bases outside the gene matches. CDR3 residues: CSELAGNTQYF. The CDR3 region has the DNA TGCAGTGAACTAGCGGGGAATACGCAGTATTTT.

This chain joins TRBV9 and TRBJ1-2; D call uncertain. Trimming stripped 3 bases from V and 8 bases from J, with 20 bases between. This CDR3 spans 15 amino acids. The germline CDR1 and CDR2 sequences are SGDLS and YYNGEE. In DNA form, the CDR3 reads TGTGCCAGCAGCGCCCCCACGGCCTCGGGAGGGGGCTACACCTTC. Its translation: CASSAPTASGGGYTF. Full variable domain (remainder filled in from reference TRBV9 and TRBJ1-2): DSGVTQTPKHLITATGQRVTLRCSPRSGDLSVYWYQQSLDQGLQFLIQYYNGEERAKGNILERFSAQQFPDLHSELNLSSLELGDSALYFCASSAPTASGGGYTFGSGTRLTVV.

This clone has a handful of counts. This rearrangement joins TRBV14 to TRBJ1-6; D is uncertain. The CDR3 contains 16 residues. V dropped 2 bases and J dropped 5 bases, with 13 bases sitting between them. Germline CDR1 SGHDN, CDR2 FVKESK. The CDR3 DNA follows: TGTGCCAGCAGCCAATTAGGTTTGAGGGATAATTCACCCCTCCACTTT. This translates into CASSQLGLRDNSPLHF.